This TCR beta chain was sequenced for a study of blood T cell repertoires in COVID-19. At the level of the study: Acute and convalescent COVID-19 specimens originated in the United States, Italy and Spain. Sources were T cells, B-cell-depleted T cells, or PBMCs; the material itself was cDNA or gDNA.

With V trimmed by 0 bases and J by 11 bases, 14 bases remained unmatched. Germline V lookup: CDR1 SGHNT, CDR2 YYREEE (reference sequence). CDR3 length equals 16 residues. Only in-frame clones appear in the TCRdb table, and some are missing; sequencing was by immunoSEQ multiplex PCR. The profile shows 450,000 to 600,000 clones, around 90% of them singletons. The sequence was obtained from a woman aged 18-29 years who had recovered from COVID-19. The material sequenced was PBMCs or T cells enriched from blood (not recorded which). The chain recombines TRBV5-4 with TRBJ1-1; 9 positions match TRBD1. The CDR3 reads CASSLGQGVRGGQAFF. CDR3 in DNA: TGTGCCAGCAGCTTGGGACAGGGGGTAAGGGGGGGTCAGGCTTTCTTT.